The 21 T cell receptor beta chains below come from one sample, sequenced in a study of cytomegalovirus exposure and HLA in healthy donors. 60 Vbeta and 13 Jbeta primers were used in PCR. Assay used: immunoSEQ multiplex PCR; TCRdb lists only in-frame clones, some missing. Among tens of thousands of clones listed, approximately 71% were seen once. Sequencing was carried out using PBMCs. The receptors stem from a middle-aged woman in good health and CMV-seronegative.

The rearrangement joins TRBV5-1 to TRBJ1-4, with 10 nucleotides matching TRBD1. Germline V CDR1 and CDR2: SGHRS, YFSETQ. The V and J ends lost 1 base and 5 bases, in that order; junction bases with no gene match: 5. The CDR3 length is 16 residues. The CDR3 bases are TGCGCCAGCAGCTTGACAGGGACAGGGGACAATGAAAAACTGTTTTTT. Its translation is CASSLTGTGDNEKLFF. Variable domain in full (rest from reference TRBV5-1 and TRBJ1-4): KAGVTQTPRYLIKTRGQQVTLSCSPISGHRSVSWYQQTPGQGLQFLFEYFSETQRNKGNFPGRFSGRQFSNSRSEMNVSTLELGDSALYLCASSLTGTGDNEKLFFGSGTQLSVL.

The gene calls are TRBV7-9 and TRBJ1-4; no definite D call. The CDR3 loop spans 15 amino acids. Germline V gene sequence: CDR1 SEHNR, CDR2 FQNEAQ (reference sequence). V was pared by 1 base and J by 8 bases, with 14 bases between. CDR3 sequence (DNA): TGTGCCAGCAGCTTAGTTTGGGCAGTACGGGAAAAACTGTTTTTT. It yields the protein CASSLVWAVREKLFF.

This rearrangement joins TRBV7-3 to TRBJ2-5; maybe TRBD1 (6 bases). V lost 5 bases and J lost 5, with 12 bases in between. Germline values: CDR1 SGHTA, CDR2 FQGTGA. The CDR3 runs to 13 residues. The CDR3 region has the DNA TGTGCCAGCAGCCGAGGACAGCTGGAGACCCAGTACTTC. Translation gives CASSRGQLETQYF.

The chain recombines TRBV30 with TRBJ1-2, with D unresolved. V lost 3 bases, J lost 7 bases, and 12 bases lay in between. The length of the CDR3 is 12 residues. The germline gives CDR1 GTSNPN, CDR2 SVGIG (reference sequence). The CDR3 DNA follows: TGTGCCTGGAGATTGGGAGATGTTGGCTACACCTTC. Its protein is CAWRLGDVGYTF.

The V gene is TRBV5-6, the J gene TRBJ2-7, with 7 nucleotides matching TRBD1. CDR3 size: 13 residues. The junction had 6 bases not matched to a gene; V was cut back by 7 bases and J by 2 bases. Germline CDR1 SGHDT, CDR2 YYEEEE. This chain's CDR3 is CASLGQPAYEQYF. In nucleotides, the CDR3 is TGTGCCAGCCTGGGACAGCCAGCCTACGAGCAGTACTTC.

The J gene is TRBJ1-4, the V gene TRBV7-9, with D tentatively TRBD1 (5 bases). Trimming shortened V by 1 base and J by 0 bases, and 9 bases separated the two germline ends. Germline assignment: CDR1 SEHNR and CDR2 FQNEAQ (reference sequence). The CDR3 has 16 amino acids. The CDR3 bases are TGTGCCAGCAGCTTAGGGCAGGGTACAACTAATGAAAAACTGTTTTTT. Amino acid sequence: CASSLGQGTTNEKLFF.

V usage is TRBV5-4 and J usage is TRBJ2-5; the D gene is possibly TRBD2 (6 bases). The CDR3 covers 11 residues. Germline values: CDR1 SGHNT, CDR2 YYREEE (reference sequence). V shed 9 bases and J shed 2 bases, with 8 bases lying between them. The CDR3 sequence is CAMGGQETQYF. The CDR3 DNA follows: TGTGCCATGGGGGGACAAGAGACCCAGTACTTC.

The rearrangement links TRBV5-1 to TRBJ2-1; D unclear. Trimming took 1 base from V and 0 from J, leaving 8 bases between them. The CDR3 runs 15 residues. In germline, CDR1 is SGHRS, CDR2 YFSETQ. This CDR3 reads CASSLTVSSYNEQFF. The CDR3 coding sequence is TGCGCCAGCAGCTTGACAGTGAGCTCCTACAATGAGCAGTTCTTC. Full variable domain (missing parts from reference TRBV5-1 and TRBJ2-1): KAGVTQTPRYLIKTRGQQVTLSCSPISGHRSVSWYQQTPGQGLQFLFEYFSETQRNKGNFPGRFSGRQFSNSRSEMNVSTLELGDSALYLCASSLTVSSYNEQFFGPGTRLTVL.

This clone showed up just once. The genes are TRBV6-1 and TRBJ1-2, with D maybe TRBD1 (6 bases). Deletions cut 0 bases from V and 3 bases from J, with 8 bases between. Germline V CDR1 and CDR2: MNHNS, SASEGT. The CDR3 has 14 amino acids. CDR3 residues: CASSEAHRDYGYTF. CDR3 DNA: TGTGCCAGCAGTGAAGCGCACAGGGACTATGGCTACACCTTC.

The chain carries TRBV4-1 and TRBJ1-4; 9 nucleotides match TRBD1. Germline V gives CDR1 MGHRA, CDR2 YSYEKL. CDR3 length: 14 amino acids. J lost 5 bases, V lost 4 bases, and 2 bases had no gene match. CDR3 sequence: CASSRGQGNEKLFF. Here the CDR3 DNA reads TGCGCCAGCAGCCGGGGACAGGGAAATGAAAAACTGTTTTTT.

This chain connects TRBV25-1 to TRBJ2-5; weak D call: TRBD2 (5 bases). This CDR3 has 16 residues. V was trimmed by 1 base and J by 7 bases, leaving 19 bases between them. Germline V gene lookup returns CDR1 MGHDK and CDR2 SYGVNS. The CDR3 region has the DNA TGTGCCAGCAGTGAATTTCGGGGTGTGCAGGCTGGGACCCAGTACTTC. Residues: CASSEFRGVQAGTQYF.

CDR3 nucleotide sequence: TGTGCCATCAGTACGGAGCCTAGGACAGTGTCGGCCACAGATACGCAGTATTTT. It translates to CAISTEPRTVSATDTQYF. The chain has TRBV10-3 and TRBJ2-3, with D perhaps matching TRBD1 (6 bases). The germline CDR1 and CDR2 sequences are ENHRY and SYGVKD. V gave up 5 bases and J gave up 2 bases, with 23 bases separating them. The CDR3 has 18 residues.

The gene calls are TRBV18 and TRBJ2-7, with D maybe TRBD1 (6 bases). V was trimmed by 2 bases and J by 5 bases, leaving 10 bases between them. This CDR3 region has 13 residues. The germline V gene encodes CDR1 KGHSH and CDR2 LQKENI. The CDR3 loop reads CASSPKDSNEQYF. The CDR3 nucleotides are TGTGCCAGCTCACCAAAGGACAGTAACGAGCAGTACTTC.

CDR3 sequence (DNA): TGTGCCAGCAGCTTAGGAAGTCTGCGCCCAGGGGCCCAGCATTTT. As protein: CASSLGSLRPGAQHF. The chain uses TRBV7-9 and TRBJ1-5; possibly TRBD1 for D (6 bases). This CDR3 spans 15 amino acids. V lost 1 base and J 11 bases, leaving 18 bases between the germline ends. Germline V gene lookup returns CDR1 SEHNR and CDR2 FQNEAQ (reference sequence).

About this clone itself: At one end the junction does not follow the germline gene, possibly because of a read error. This chain connects TRBV5-4 to TRBJ2-1, with 12 bases matching TRBD2. This CDR3 region has 18 residues. Per germline, CDR1 SGHNT and CDR2 YYREEE (reference sequence). The CDR3 coding sequence is TGTGCCGGCAGCTCAACTAGCGGGAGGCCGAGCTCCTACAATGAGCAGTTCTTC. As protein: CAGSSTSGRPSSYNEQFF.

This clone was detected a few times. V usage is TRBV5-6 and J usage is TRBJ1-5; TRBD1 matches 7 bases. V was clipped by 0 bases and J by 4 bases; unmatched bases: 4. The CDR3 sequence is 15 residues long. Germline V gene sequence: CDR1 SGHDT, CDR2 YYEEEE. In nucleotides, the CDR3 is TGTGCCAGCAGCTTGGGCGACAGGGATAATCAGCCCCAGCATTTT. Amino acids: CASSLGDRDNQPQHF.

The chain carries TRBV5-6 and TRBJ2-2; D is unresolved. The ends were cut back, 1 base at V and 0 bases at J, with 7 bases in the middle. Germline-derived CDR1 and CDR2 are SGHDT and YYEEEE. CDR3 length equals 15 residues. CDR3 protein: CASSLMTPNTGELFF. The CDR3, as DNA: TGTGCCAGCAGCTTGATGACTCCGAACACCGGGGAGCTGTTTTTT.

The genes are TRBV5-4 and TRBJ2-5, with D possibly TRBD1 on 6 matching bases. Germline CDR1 is SGHNT and CDR2 is YYREEE (reference sequence). V was shortened by 4 bases and J by 7 bases, with 17 bases between the two germline ends. The CDR3 sequence is 14 residues long. CDR3 amino acids: CASSPDSYLGTQYF. CDR3 bases: TGTGCCAGCAGCCCGGACAGTTATCTTGGGACCCAGTACTTC.

This clone was picked up a small number of times. The V and J genes are TRBV25-1 and TRBJ2-3; D might be TRBD2 (6 bases). V was clipped by 5 bases and J by 5 bases, with 14 bases between them. The CDR3 runs to 14 residues. Germline CDR1 and CDR2: MGHDK and SYGVNS. CDR3 region: CASSLASEEDTQYF. CDR3 nucleotides: TGTGCCAGCAGTTTGGCTAGCGAGGAAGATACGCAGTATTTT.

The V and J genes are TRBV7-2 and TRBJ2-5; no firm D call. V was shortened by 1 base and J by 13 bases, with 13 bases between the two germline ends. This CDR3 contains 12 residues. Germline V gene data show CDR1 as SGHTA and CDR2 as FQGNSA. CDR3 DNA: TGTGCCAGCAGCTTAGAAACATCAAATCGGTACTTC. This translates into CASSLETSNRYF.

This chain joins TRBV5-1 and TRBJ1-2, with 8 bases fitting TRBD1. The CDR3 consists of 14 residues. The germline CDR1 and CDR2 sequences are SGHRS and YFSETQ. Unmatched junction bases numbered 6, after V lost 4 bases and J lost 4 bases. CDR3 protein: CASSTQGAGYGYTF. The CDR3 DNA reads as TGCGCCAGCAGCACCCAGGGGGCAGGCTATGGCTACACCTTC. Looking up the rest from reference TRBV5-1 and TRBJ1-2 gives the full variable domain: KAGVTQTPRYLIKTRGQQVTLSCSPISGHRSVSWYQQTPGQGLQFLFEYFSETQRNKGNFPGRFSGRQFSNSRSEMNVSTLELGDSALYLCASSTQGAGYGYTFGSGTRLTVV.